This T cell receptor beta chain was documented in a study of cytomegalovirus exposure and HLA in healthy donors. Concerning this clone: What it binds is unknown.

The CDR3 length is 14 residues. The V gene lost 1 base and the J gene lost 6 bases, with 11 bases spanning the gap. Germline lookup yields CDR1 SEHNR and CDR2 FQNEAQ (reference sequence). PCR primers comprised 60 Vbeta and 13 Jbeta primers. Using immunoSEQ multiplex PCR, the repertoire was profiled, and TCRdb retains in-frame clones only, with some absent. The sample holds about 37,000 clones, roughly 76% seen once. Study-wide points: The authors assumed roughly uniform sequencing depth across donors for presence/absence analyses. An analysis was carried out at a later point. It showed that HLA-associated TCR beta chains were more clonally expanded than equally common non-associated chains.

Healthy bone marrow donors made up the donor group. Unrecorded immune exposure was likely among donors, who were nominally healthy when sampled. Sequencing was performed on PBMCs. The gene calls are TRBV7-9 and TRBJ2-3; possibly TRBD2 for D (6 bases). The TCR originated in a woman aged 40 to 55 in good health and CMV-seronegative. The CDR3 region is CASSLGAGPDTQYF. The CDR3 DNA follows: TGTGCCAGCAGCTTAGGAGCGGGTCCGGATACGCAGTATTTT.